This T cell receptor (beta chain) was identified during a study of blood T cell repertoires in COVID-19. V lost 4 bases to trimming and J lost 2 bases, with 15 bases between them. The CDR3 has 16 amino acids. CDR1 and CDR2 (germline): SNHLY, FYNNEI. In the original workflow: Scientists estimated how many nucleated cells there were by amplifying reference gene primers. Produced via immunoSEQ multiplex PCR; TCRdb's table is partial and in-frame only. V and J calls and clone size are those listed in that table; D and trimming were worked out from the DNA. The repertoire consists of just over 300,000 clones, with roughly 85% occurring once and the leading ten covering more than 2%.

This chain uses TRBV2 with TRBJ2-1, with D perhaps TRBD2 (6 bases). This receptor was obtained from a man aged 25 to 45 who had recovered from COVID-19. The sample taken for sequencing was PBMCs or T cells enriched from blood (not recorded which). Here the CDR3 DNA reads TGTGCCAGCAGTGCGGGCGGGACTTCCGCCTACAATGAGCAGTTCTTC. Amino acids: CASSAGGTSAYNEQFF.